The 32 T cell receptor beta chains listed next were all sequenced from one sample in a study of CD8+CD57+ T cells in acquired aplastic anemia. Profiles of TCR beta VDJ and CDR3 were generated from a genomic DNA template. TCRdb used MiXCR to reprocess the reads, holding one entry per CDR3 protein. This table has 150,000 or so distinct CDR3 sequences, under 55% appearing once. Sequenced patients had shown CD8+CD57+ cell expansion by flow cytometry. Sequencing was performed on sorted CD4+, CD8+, or CD8+CD57+ T cells (not recorded which) from PBMCs. The receptors stem from a human donor with aplastic anemia.

On this clonotype: With a much larger clone just one base away, this may be a read error. The rearrangement uses TRBV5-1 and TRBJ2-2; D is unclear. The germline V and J ends were trimmed by 7 bases and 4 bases, with 14 bases remaining between them. The CDR3 covers 14 residues. Germline assignment: CDR1 SGHRS and CDR2 YFSETQ. The CDR3 loop is CASGETDLTGELFF. The CDR3 DNA reads TGCGCCAGCGGCGAGACGGATCTCACCGGGGAGCTGTTTTTT.

This clonotype has a count of ten or more. The V call is TRBV3-1, the J call TRBJ2-3; D is perhaps TRBD2 (6 bases). Trimming pared 4 bases from V and 2 bases from J, leaving 13 bases between. Germline loops: CDR1 LGHDT, CDR2 YNNKEL (reference sequence). CDR3 length equals 15 residues. CDR3 sequence (DNA): TGTGCCAGCAGCCCCCCGGGACTCGACACAGATACGCAGTATTTT. Translating gives CASSPPGLDTDTQYF.

V gene TRBV27 combines with J gene TRBJ2-5; 15 nucleotides line up with TRBD2. The J call is uncertain, as TRBJ2-7 better fits the DNA end. Germline values: CDR1 MNHEY, CDR2 SMNVEV (reference sequence). The CDR3 runs 16 residues. The CDR3 nucleotides are TGTGCCAGCAGTCTTGGACTAGCGGGAGGGACCTACGAGCAGTACTTC. It translates to CASSLGLAGGTYEQYF.

This clonotype has more than one count but fewer than ten. The CDR3 region has the DNA TGTGCCTGGAGTGCGGCTAGCGGTCAAGAGACCCAGTACTTC. Its translation: CAWSAASGQETQYF. This chain connects TRBV30 to TRBJ2-5, with 7 nucleotides matching TRBD2. Trimming took 1 base from V and 2 from J; bases not matched to a gene: 4. This CDR3 region has 14 residues. Germline CDR1 GTSNPN, CDR2 SVGIG (reference sequence).

This clonotype was observed at least ten times. This chain uses TRBV20-1 with TRBJ2-3; D perhaps matches TRBD1 (5 bases). The CDR3 covers 12 residues. In germline, CDR1 is DFQATT, CDR2 SNEGSKA (reference sequence). Trimming left V 3 bases short and J 2 bases short, with 6 bases between. Here the CDR3 reads CSARTVTDTQYF. The CDR3 nucleotides read TGCAGTGCTAGGACAGTCACAGATACGCAGTATTTT.

The genes are TRBV7-9 and TRBJ2-1; 10 nucleotides line up with TRBD2. This CDR3 has 18 residues. J gave up 0 bases and V 5 bases, and 10 bases lay outside the gene matches. Germline-derived CDR1 and CDR2 are SEHNR and FQNEAQ (reference sequence). CDR3: CASSPHRPSGSSYNEQFF. For the CDR3, the DNA is TGTGCCAGCAGCCCGCACCGTCCTAGCGGGAGCTCCTACAATGAGCAGTTCTTC. Drawing the rest from reference TRBV7-9 and TRBJ2-1, the complete variable domain is DTGVSQNPRHKITKRGQNVTFRCDPISEHNRLYWYRQTLGQGPEFLTYFQNEAQLEKSRLLSDRFSAERPKGSFSTLEIQRTEQGDSAMYLCASSPHRPSGSSYNEQFFGPGTRLTVL.

The rearrangement joins TRBV10-1 to TRBJ1-6; tentatively, D is TRBD1 (5 bases). The germline CDR1 and CDR2 sequences are WNHNN and SYGVQD (reference sequence). There are 15 residues in the CDR3. The V gene lost 5 bases and the J gene lost 9 bases, with 17 bases spanning the gap. The CDR3 sequence: CASSLSGRATSPLHF. DNA for the CDR3: TGCGCCAGCAGTCTTAGCGGCAGGGCGACTTCACCCCTCCACTTT.

The CDR3 here is CSAREGAYEQYF. CDR3 bases: TGCAGTGCTAGGGAGGGGGCCTACGAGCAGTACTTC. V usage is TRBV20-1 and J usage is TRBJ2-7, with D perhaps matching TRBD1 or TRBD2 (6 bases each). Germline V gene data show CDR1 as DFQATT and CDR2 as SNEGSKA (reference sequence). The CDR3 contains 12 residues. Trimming cost V 3 bases and J 2 bases, with 8 bases left between them.

Only a few counts were recorded for this clonotype. The chain has TRBV28 and TRBJ1-1; D call uncertain. CDR3 size: 15 residues. The ends were cut back, 2 bases at V and 4 bases at J, with 14 bases in the middle. Germline assignment: CDR1 MDHEN and CDR2 SYDVKM. The CDR3 bases are TGTGCCAGCAGTTTAGGTACGCAGGCACCCACTGAAGCTTTCTTT. Its protein product is CASSLGTQAPTEAFF.

This clonotype was found many times. The rearrangement joins TRBV6-5 to TRBJ2-7; D might be TRBD1 (6 bases). Germline V lookup: CDR1 MNHEY, CDR2 SVGAGI. The ends were cut back, 4 bases at V and 1 base at J, with 20 bases in the middle. The CDR3 is 17 residues long. CDR3 nucleotide sequence: TGTGCCAGCAGTTTCCCTCCTAACAGGGCGCCATCCTACGAGCAGTACTTC. It codes for CASSFPPNRAPSYEQYF.

The gene calls are TRBV20-1 and TRBJ1-1; D gene uncertain. The germline V gene has CDR1 DFQATT and CDR2 SNEGSKA (reference sequence). The CDR3 contains 14 residues. V shed 3 bases and J shed 2 bases, with 13 bases lying between them. The CDR3 sequence: CSARFAETNTEAFF. In nucleotides, the CDR3 is TGCAGTGCTAGGTTTGCAGAGACAAACACTGAAGCTTTCTTT.

The CDR3 sequence is CASMSSGGTYNEQFF. DNA for the CDR3: TGTGCCAGTATGTCTAGCGGGGGGACCTACAATGAGCAGTTCTTC. The genes are TRBV25-1 and TRBJ2-1; 11 nucleotides align to TRBD2. Germline V CDR1 and CDR2: MGHDK, SYGVNS. V lost 9 bases, J lost 2 bases, and 6 bases stayed unmatched. CDR3 length equals 15 residues.

This clonotype turned up a few times. V gene TRBV10-3 combines with J gene TRBJ2-2, with TRBD1 identical over 7 bases. CDR3 length equals 14 residues. Germline CDR1 reads ENHRY; CDR2 reads SYGVKD. Trimming at V came to 6 bases and at J to 1 base, leaving 2 bases not matched to a gene. The CDR3 is CAIRRDRNTGELFF. CDR3 bases: TGTGCCATCAGGAGGGACAGGAACACCGGGGAGCTGTTTTTT.

This clonotype has at least ten counts. The chain is built from TRBV9 and TRBJ2-6; 7 bases are shared with TRBD1. The germline V gene has CDR1 SGDLS and CDR2 YYNGEE. V lost 4 bases, J lost 2 bases, and 3 bases stayed unmatched. The CDR3 sequence is 15 residues long. For the CDR3, the DNA is TGTGCCAGCAGCCCCAGGGGGACTGGGGCCAACGTCCTGACTTTC. Residues: CASSPRGTGANVLTF.

The chain employs TRBV28 and TRBJ1-1, with a possible D match to TRBD1 (6 bases). Trimming removed 5 bases from V and 5 bases from J, with 12 bases in between. The V gene's germline CDR1 is MDHEN and CDR2 SYDVKM. This CDR3 contains 13 residues. In DNA, the CDR3 is TGTGCCAGCAGTCTCACAGGGCATACTGAAGCTTTCTTT. Its protein is CASSLTGHTEAFF. Looking up the rest from reference TRBV28 and TRBJ1-1 gives the full variable domain: DVKVTQSSRYLVKRTGEKVFLECVQDMDHENMFWYRQDPGLGLRLIYFSYDVKMKEKGDIPEGYSVSREKKERFSLILESASTNQTSMYLCASSLTGHTEAFFGQGTRLTVV.

This clonotype has at least ten counts. CDR3 amino acids: CASSPVARGYNEQFF. The CDR3 nucleotides are TGTGCCAGCAGCCCTGTCGCCCGCGGTTACAATGAGCAGTTCTTC. This chain joins TRBV5-5 and TRBJ2-1; D unresolved. The CDR3 has 15 amino acids. V dropped 4 bases and J dropped 4 bases, with 15 bases sitting between them. Germline lookup yields CDR1 SGHKS and CDR2 YYEKEE (reference sequence). The full variable domain, in which reference TRBV5-5 and TRBJ2-1 provide the parts outside the CDR3, is DAGVTQSPTHLIKTRGQQVTLRCSPISGHKSVSWYQQVLGQGPQFIFQYYEKEERGRGNFPDRFSARQFPNYSSELNVNALLLGDSALYLCASSPVARGYNEQFFGPGTRLTVL.

V and J are TRBV4-1 and TRBJ2-2, with D unclear. The length of the CDR3 is 14 residues. V lost 2 bases to trimming and J lost 4 bases, with 8 bases between them. From germline, CDR1 is MGHRA and CDR2 YSYEKL. CDR3: CASSQTQTTGELFF. CDR3 bases: TGCGCCAGCAGCCAAACACAAACCACCGGGGAGCTGTTTTTT.

This clonotype has only a few counts. The V call is TRBV6-5, the J call TRBJ1-4, with 7 bases matching TRBD1. CDR1 MNHEY and CDR2 SVGAGI come from the germline V gene. The CDR3 contains 14 residues. V gave up 4 bases and J gave up 4 bases; unmatched junction bases: 3. In nucleotides, the CDR3 is TGTGCCAGCAGTTTGAACAGGGGTAATGAAAAACTGTTTTTT. This gives the protein CASSLNRGNEKLFF.

The genes are TRBV30 and TRBJ2-7; D is undetermined. The V and J ends lost 0 bases and 3 bases respectively, with 6 bases between them. Per germline, CDR1 GTSNPN and CDR2 SVGIG (reference sequence). The CDR3 is 12 residues long. The CDR3 spells CAWSVTGYEQYF. For the CDR3, the DNA is TGTGCCTGGAGTGTGACTGGCTACGAGCAGTACTTC.

The chain joins TRBV24-1 to TRBJ2-2; the match to TRBD2 covers 9 bases. Germline V CDR1 and CDR2: KGHDR, SFDVKD. V gave up 2 bases and J gave up 3 bases; unmatched junction bases: 3. The CDR3 is 16 residues long. The CDR3 DNA reads TGTGCCACCAGTGATTCGGCGGGAGGGGACACCGGGGAGCTGTTTTTT. Encoded protein: CATSDSAGGDTGELFF.

This sequence joins TRBV11-1 and TRBJ1-6, with D maybe TRBD1 (6 bases). V was pared by 5 bases and J by 6 bases, with 17 bases between. This CDR3 comprises 16 residues. Per the germline V gene, CDR1 is SGHAT and CDR2 is FQDESV (reference sequence). CDR3 loop: CASSPSGGGRNSPLHF. The CDR3 bases are TGTGCCAGCAGCCCTTCCGGGGGGGGCCGTAATTCACCCCTCCACTTT. Using reference TRBV11-1 and TRBJ1-6 for the parts outside the CDR3, the full variable domain is EAEVAQSPRYKITEKSQAVAFWCDPISGHATLYWYRQILGQGPELLVQFQDESVVDDSQLPKDRFSAERLKGVDSTLKIQPAELGDSAMYLCASSPSGGGRNSPLHFGNGTRLTVT.

In its sample, this clonotype was seen many times. The chain is built from TRBV20-1 and TRBJ2-2; 8 bases are shared with TRBD2. Per germline, CDR1 DFQATT and CDR2 SNEGSKA (reference sequence). V trimming: 0 bases; J trimming: 1 base; junction bases outside the gene matches: 7. There are 17 residues in the CDR3. CDR3 nucleotides: TGCAGTGCTAGAGATCCGCGGGAGGTTCGGAACACCGGGGAGCTGTTTTTT. Translation: CSARDPREVRNTGELFF.

The rearrangement links TRBV29-1 to TRBJ1-2, with no clear D. V was shortened by 3 bases and J by 4 bases, with 9 bases between the two germline ends. This CDR3 has 12 amino acids. CDR1 SQVTM and CDR2 ANQGSEA come from the germline V gene. The CDR3 reads CSVDGFSYGYTF. CDR3 DNA: TGCAGCGTTGACGGGTTTAGCTATGGCTACACCTTC. Based on the CDR3 plus reference TRBV29-1 and TRBJ1-2, the full variable domain is SAVISQKPSRDICQRGTSLTIQCQVDSQVTMMFWYRQQPGQSLTLIATANQGSEATYESGFVIDKFPISRPNLTFSTLTVSNMSPEDSSIYLCSVDGFSYGYTFGSGTRLTVV.

The V and J genes are TRBV5-1 and TRBJ2-3; D is perhaps TRBD1 or TRBD2 (5 bases each). The germline V gene encodes CDR1 SGHRS and CDR2 YFSETQ. Trimming left V 4 bases short and J 5 bases short, with 20 bases between. This CDR3 is built from 16 residues. The CDR3 DNA is TGCGCCAGCAGCCTTGGGACGGTCCAACCCCTAGATACGCAGTATTTT. Protein product: CASSLGTVQPLDTQYF.

The V gene is TRBV20-1, the J gene TRBJ1-1, with a tentative D call TRBD1 (5 bases). Trimming left V 2 bases short and J 7 bases short, with 14 bases between. CDR1 is DFQATT, CDR2 SNEGSKA, per germline (reference sequence). The CDR3 spans 13 residues. In nucleotides, the CDR3 is TGCAGTGCTAGACAATACGGGACCCTTGAAGCTTTCTTT. Its protein product is CSARQYGTLEAFF.

In its sample, this clonotype was seen many times. The chain carries TRBV3-1 and TRBJ1-1; D remains ambiguous. The CDR3 has 13 amino acids. In germline, CDR1 is LGHDT, CDR2 YNNKEL (reference sequence). Trimming took off 4 bases at V and 8 bases at J, with 14 bases between the two ends. CDR3 in DNA: TGTGCCAGCAGCCTCGAGAACAGTCTAGAAGCTTTCTTT. Its translation is CASSLENSLEAFF.

The V call is TRBV7-2, the J call TRBJ2-7; D unresolved. CDR1 is SGHTA, CDR2 FQGNSA, per germline. The CDR3 is 12 amino acids. Trimming stripped 4 bases from V and 9 bases from J, with 13 bases between. The CDR3 bases are TGTGCCAGCAGCTCGAGTGGAAGAGGGCAGTACTTC. Amino acid sequence: CASSSSGRGQYF.

This clonotype was detected only a few times. The chain has TRBV19 and TRBJ1-5; D might be TRBD1 (5 bases). The V gene lost 9 bases and the J gene lost 8 bases, with 17 bases spanning the gap. The CDR3 length is 13 residues. Per germline, CDR1 LNHDA and CDR2 SQIVND (reference sequence). CDR3 coding DNA: TGTGCCAGCAACACGGGGGTTTGGGAGCCCCAGCATTTT. This encodes CASNTGVWEPQHF.

This clonotype was seen at least ten times. The rearrangement uses TRBV11-2 and TRBJ2-1; 15 bases agree with TRBD2. V lost 4 bases and J lost 3; bases outside the gene matches: 4. CDR3 size: 17 residues. From germline, CDR1 is SGHAT and CDR2 FQNNGV. The chain's CDR3 is CASSSGTSGRFYNEQFF. The CDR3 DNA reads TGTGCCAGCAGCTCAGGGACTAGCGGGAGGTTCTACAATGAGCAGTTCTTC.

This clonotype was recorded a few times. This rearrangement joins TRBV6-1 to TRBJ2-2; 10 positions agree with TRBD2. This CDR3 region has 16 residues. Germline CDR1 MNHNS, CDR2 SASEGT. J was trimmed by 7 bases and V by 5 bases; bases with no gene match: 10. The CDR3 DNA is TGTGCCAGCAGTCCTTCTAGCGGGAGAGAGGTCGGGGAGCTGTTTTTT. It translates to CASSPSSGREVGELFF.

This clonotype came up a few times. The chain recombines TRBV6-1 with TRBJ2-1; the D gene is possibly TRBD1 (6 bases). V was shortened by 7 bases and J by 7 bases, with 17 bases between the two germline ends. This CDR3 region has 14 residues. From germline, CDR1 is MNHNS and CDR2 SASEGT. The CDR3 spells CASMSTGTINEQFF. DNA of the CDR3: TGTGCCAGCATGTCGACCGGGACAATAAATGAGCAGTTCTTC.

Here the CDR3 reads CASSVQVWDGYTF. CDR3 nucleotides: TGTGCCAGTAGTGTACAGGTTTGGGATGGCTACACCTTC. V gene TRBV19 combines with J gene TRBJ1-2, with D possibly being TRBD1 (5 bases). The germline V gene has CDR1 LNHDA and CDR2 SQIVND (reference sequence). The CDR3 contains 13 residues. Deletions cut 5 bases from V and 6 bases from J, with 13 bases between.